One sample yielded the 5 T cell receptor beta chains listed below, sequenced in a study of T cell changes during pregnancy in multiple sclerosis. Sequencing used immunoSEQ multiplex PCR; TCRdb keeps in-frame clones, though not all of them. The sample includes about 77,000 clones, approximately 90% of them seen just once. This sample comprised peripheral blood, obtained before pregnancy. The receptors originated from a female donor with multiple sclerosis, enrolled in a pregnancy study.

The CDR3 region has the DNA TGTGCCAGCAGCTCTCTAGGCACAGATACGCAGTATTTT. As protein: CASSSLGTDTQYF. V is TRBV7-9 and J is TRBJ2-3, with D unresolved. The germline gives CDR1 SEHNR, CDR2 FQNEAQ (reference sequence). The V and J ends lost 4 bases and 1 base respectively, with 6 bases between them. The CDR3 consists of 13 residues.

The V gene is TRBV5-1, the J gene TRBJ2-5; 9 bases are shared with TRBD1. V shed 2 bases, J shed 4 bases, and the junction held 3 bases outside the gene matches. This CDR3 has 14 amino acids. Germline lookup yields CDR1 SGHRS and CDR2 YFSETQ. CDR3 loop: CASSLTGGVETQYF. CDR3 DNA: TGCGCCAGCAGCTTAACAGGGGGCGTAGAGACCCAGTACTTC. The entire variable domain, with the rest obtained from reference TRBV5-1 and TRBJ2-5, is as follows: KAGVTQTPRYLIKTRGQQVTLSCSPISGHRSVSWYQQTPGQGLQFLFEYFSETQRNKGNFPGRFSGRQFSNSRSEMNVSTLELGDSALYLCASSLTGGVETQYFGPGTRLLVL.

The J gene is TRBJ1-2, the V gene TRBV19; 7 nucleotides line up with TRBD1. This CDR3 spans 16 amino acids. Unmatched junction bases numbered 14, after V lost 6 bases and J lost 4 bases. Germline CDR1 is LNHDA and CDR2 is SQIVND (reference sequence). This CDR3 is CASSYRGPHPLYGYTF. CDR3 sequence (DNA): TGTGCCAGTAGCTACAGGGGCCCCCACCCTCTCTATGGCTACACCTTC.

The chain uses TRBV19 and TRBJ1-1; D remains ambiguous. V was trimmed by 5 bases and J by 4 bases, leaving 11 bases between them. Germline V CDR1 and CDR2: LNHDA, SQIVND (reference sequence). This CDR3 has 13 amino acids. The CDR3 loop reads CASSSQRGTEAFF. The CDR3 coding sequence is TGTGCCAGTAGTTCTCAGAGAGGCACTGAAGCTTTCTTT.

The gene calls are TRBV6-1 and TRBJ2-7, with D perhaps TRBD1 (6 bases). CDR1 and CDR2 (germline): MNHNS, SASEGT. The germline V and J ends were trimmed by 2 bases and 2 bases, with 16 bases remaining between them. This CDR3 region has 16 residues. CDR3 in amino acids: CASSESVLRGTYEQYF. CDR3 nucleotides: TGTGCCAGCAGTGAATCCGTCCTAAGGGGGACCTACGAGCAGTACTTC.